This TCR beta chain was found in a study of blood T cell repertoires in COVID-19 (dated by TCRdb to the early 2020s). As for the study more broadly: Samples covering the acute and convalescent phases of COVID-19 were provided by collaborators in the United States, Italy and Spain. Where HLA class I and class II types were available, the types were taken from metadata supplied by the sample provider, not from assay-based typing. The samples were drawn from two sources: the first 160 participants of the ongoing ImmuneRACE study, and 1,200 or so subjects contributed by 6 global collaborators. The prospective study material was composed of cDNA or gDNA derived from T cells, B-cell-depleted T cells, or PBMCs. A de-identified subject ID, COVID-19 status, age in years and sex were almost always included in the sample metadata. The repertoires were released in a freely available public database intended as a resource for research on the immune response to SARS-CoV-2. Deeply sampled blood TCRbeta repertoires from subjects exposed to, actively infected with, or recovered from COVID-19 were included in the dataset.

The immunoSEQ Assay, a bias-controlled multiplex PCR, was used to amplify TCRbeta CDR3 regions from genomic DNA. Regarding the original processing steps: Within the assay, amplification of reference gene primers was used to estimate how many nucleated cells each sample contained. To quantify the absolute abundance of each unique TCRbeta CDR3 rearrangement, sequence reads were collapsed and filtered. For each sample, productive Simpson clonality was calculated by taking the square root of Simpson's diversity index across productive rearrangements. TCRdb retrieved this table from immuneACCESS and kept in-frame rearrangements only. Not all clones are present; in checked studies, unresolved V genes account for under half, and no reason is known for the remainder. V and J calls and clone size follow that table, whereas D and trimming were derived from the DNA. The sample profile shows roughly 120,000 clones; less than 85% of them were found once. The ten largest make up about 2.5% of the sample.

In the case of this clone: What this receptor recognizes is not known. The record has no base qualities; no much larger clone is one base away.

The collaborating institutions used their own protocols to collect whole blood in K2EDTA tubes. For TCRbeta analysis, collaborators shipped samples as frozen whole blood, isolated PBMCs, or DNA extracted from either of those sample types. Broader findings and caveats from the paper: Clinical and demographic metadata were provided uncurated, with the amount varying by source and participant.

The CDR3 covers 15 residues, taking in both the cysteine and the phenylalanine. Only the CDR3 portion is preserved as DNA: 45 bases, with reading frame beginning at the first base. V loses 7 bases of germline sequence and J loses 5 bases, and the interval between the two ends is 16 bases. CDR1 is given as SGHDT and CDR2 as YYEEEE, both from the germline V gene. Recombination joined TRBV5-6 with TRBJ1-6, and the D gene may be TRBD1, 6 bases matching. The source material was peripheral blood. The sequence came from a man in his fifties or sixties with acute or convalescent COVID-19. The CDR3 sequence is CASRHRVADNSPLHF. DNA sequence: TGTGCCAGCCGCCACAGGGTAGCCGATAATTCACCCCTCCACTTT.